Below, 6 T cell receptor beta chains from the same sample are listed, as sequenced in a study of control samples from healthy donors and cancer patients (dated by TCRdb to 2020 to 2022). Library method: the immunoSEQ multiplex PCR assay. As stored in TCRdb, this immuneACCESS dataset retains in-frame rearrangements with V and J assigned. A fraction of the clones does not appear; measured against another copy, unresolved V genes explain less than half of the discrepancy, and the remainder lacks a known reason. This sample holds 100,000 to 150,000 clones; 85% to 95% were observed only once. Under 0.7% of the sample goes to the ten largest clones. Material for sequencing was PBMCs. The receptors originated from a man at least 80 years old with head and neck cancer.

V gene TRBV9 combines with J gene TRBJ2-4; 14 bases line up with TRBD2. The CDR3 is 18 amino acids. The V gene's germline CDR1 is SGDLS and CDR2 YYNGEE. V shed 3 bases and J 2 bases; nucleotides not matched to a gene: 7. Here the CDR3 reads CASSGGLAGAITKNIQYF. CDR3 bases: TGTGCCAGCAGCGGGGGACTAGCGGGAGCCATAACCAAAAACATTCAGTACTTC. The full variable domain, in which reference TRBV9 and TRBJ2-4 provide the parts outside the CDR3, is DSGVTQTPKHLITATGQRVTLRCSPRSGDLSVYWYQQSLDQGLQFLIQYYNGEERAKGNILERFSAQQFPDLHSELNLSSLELGDSALYFCASSGGLAGAITKNIQYFGAGTRLSVL.

The rearrangement links TRBV6-5 to TRBJ2-3; tentative D call: TRBD1 (5 bases). The V and J ends lost 3 bases and 4 bases respectively, with 14 bases between them. Germline CDR1 MNHEY, CDR2 SVGAGI. The CDR3 totals 15 residues. CDR3 sequence reads: CASSYGRVVADTQYF. DNA for the CDR3: TGTGCCAGCAGTTATGGCAGGGTTGTGGCAGATACGCAGTATTTT.

The CDR3 DNA reads as TGCAGCGTCCGGCTTGTCACCTACGAGCAGTACTTC. Translating gives CSVRLVTYEQYF. The chain carries TRBV29-1 and TRBJ2-7; D gene uncertain. CDR1 and CDR2 (germline): SQVTM, ANQGSEA. The CDR3 covers 12 residues. V dropped 6 bases and J dropped 2 bases, with 11 bases sitting between them.

This CDR3 reads CASSYYASGSNEQYF. CDR3 bases: TGTGCCAGCAGTTACTACGCTAGCGGGAGTAACGAGCAGTACTTC. The rearrangement uses TRBV6-6 and TRBJ2-7; 10 bases align to TRBD2. J lost 5 bases, V lost 1 base, and 5 bases had no gene match. CDR3 length: 15 residues. The germline V gene encodes CDR1 MNHNY and CDR2 SVGAGI (reference sequence).

The rearrangement uses TRBV9 and TRBJ2-5; no definite D call. Germline CDR1 is SGDLS and CDR2 is YYNGEE. The CDR3 is 15 amino acids. The V end lost 0 bases, the J end lost 7 bases, and 16 bases lay between the germline ends. CDR3 loop: CASSVDLGLSGTQYF. As DNA, the CDR3 is TGTGCCAGCAGCGTAGACCTAGGTCTTTCTGGGACCCAGTACTTC.

CDR3 nucleotide sequence: TGTGCCAGCAGTGAAGGGTGGTTGTGGGCAAATAATTCACCCCTCCACTTT. Protein sequence: CASSEGWLWANNSPLHF. This chain connects TRBV6-1 to TRBJ1-6; no firm D call. The CDR3 spans 17 residues. Germline V CDR1 and CDR2: MNHNS, SASEGT. V was cut by 1 base and J by 5 bases, with 15 bases left in between.